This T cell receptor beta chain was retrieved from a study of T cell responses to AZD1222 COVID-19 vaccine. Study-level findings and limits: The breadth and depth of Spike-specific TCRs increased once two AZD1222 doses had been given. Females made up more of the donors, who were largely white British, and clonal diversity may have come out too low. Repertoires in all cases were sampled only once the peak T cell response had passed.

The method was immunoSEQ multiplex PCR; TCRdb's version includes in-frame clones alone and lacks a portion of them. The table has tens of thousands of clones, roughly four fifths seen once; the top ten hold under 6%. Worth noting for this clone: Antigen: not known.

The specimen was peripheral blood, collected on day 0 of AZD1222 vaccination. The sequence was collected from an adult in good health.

Here the CDR3 reads CASTLNYGYTF. The CDR3 bases are TGTGCCAGCACCCTCAACTATGGCTACACCTTC. The genes are TRBV7-2 and TRBJ1-2; D unclear. The length of the CDR3 is 11 residues. Germline V gene data show CDR1 as SGHTA and CDR2 as FQGNSA. Deletions cut 7 bases from V and 2 bases from J, with 5 bases between. Based on the CDR3 plus reference TRBV7-2 and TRBJ1-2, the full variable domain is GAGVSQSPSNKVTEKGKDVELRCDPISGHTALYWYRQSLGQGLEFLIYFQGNSAPDKSGLPSDRFSAERTGGSVSTLTIQRTQQEDSAVYLCASTLNYGYTFGSGTRLTVV.